The 27 T cell receptor beta chains below all came from one sample that was sequenced in a study of early T cells in non-severe SARS-CoV-2 infection (TCRdb year 2021). Libraries were constructed by 5' RACE. The sequencer was a NextSeq 500. Starting from the raw public reads, TCRdb applied fastp trimming at Q25, assembled clones with MiXCR and retained in-frame beta chains. Rows merge per CDR3 protein into single entries with the most common DNA and genes. The sample profile shows fewer than 55,000 distinct CDR3 sequences; around 8.4% of them were found once. The ten largest clones capture less than 5% of the sample. Sequences were obtained from whole blood. The source of these receptors is an adult who was a healthcare worker with PCR-confirmed SARS-CoV-2 infection or an uninfected control (not recorded which).

Regarding this clonotype: A much larger clone differs by one base, so this may be a read error. The chain uses TRBV20-1 and TRBJ2-3; tentatively, D is TRBD2 (6 bases). V was shortened by 4 bases and J by 2 bases, with 19 bases between the two germline ends. This CDR3 has 16 amino acids. The germline V gene has CDR1 DFQATT and CDR2 SNEGSKA (reference sequence). CDR3 in amino acids: CSATPHQAGHTDTQYF. CDR3 sequence (DNA): TGCAGTGCTACCCCCCACCAAGCGGGTCACACAGATACGCAGTATTTT.

The V and J genes are TRBV4-1 and TRBJ1-6; D call uncertain. Germline CDR1 is MGHRA and CDR2 is YSYEKL. The CDR3 totals 16 residues. Deletions cut 4 bases from V and 6 bases from J, with 16 bases between. For the CDR3, the DNA is TGCGCCAGCAGCCCCTCCCCGGCGCGACCTAATTCACCCCTCCACTTT. Translating it yields CASSPSPARPNSPLHF.

This clonotype has a count of ten or more. This chain joins TRBV3-1 and TRBJ2-7, with TRBD1 matching over 10 bases. This CDR3 spans 15 amino acids. Germline lookup yields CDR1 LGHDT and CDR2 YNNKEL (reference sequence). V dropped 4 bases and J dropped 3; count of bases not matched to a gene: 6. CDR3 amino acids: CASSRWTGGDYEQYF. The CDR3, as DNA: TGTGCCAGCAGCCGATGGACAGGGGGGGACTACGAGCAGTACTTC.

This clonotype has just a few counts. V and J are TRBV10-1 and TRBJ2-7, with 9 positions matching TRBD1. Germline V gene sequence: CDR1 WNHNN, CDR2 SYGVQD (reference sequence). After removal of 5 bases from V and 2 bases from J, the junction contained 7 bases not matched to a gene. This CDR3 is built from 15 residues. DNA for the CDR3: TGCGCCAGCAGTCGGGGGACAGGGCTACCCTACGAGCAGTACTTC. Encoded protein: CASSRGTGLPYEQYF.

This clonotype was recorded a few times. The chain recombines TRBV29-1 with TRBJ2-5; D perhaps matches TRBD2 (5 bases). The CDR3 is 13 amino acids. The V end was cut by 5 bases, the J end by 2 bases, with 12 bases between. Germline V gives CDR1 SQVTM, CDR2 ANQGSEA. CDR3 DNA: TGCAGCGTTCTCGCGGGCTGGCAAGAGACCCAGTACTTC. It codes for CSVLAGWQETQYF.

This clonotype was observed at least ten times. J is TRBJ1-2 and V is TRBV4-1, with 8 bases matching TRBD1. V lost 4 bases to trimming and J lost 5 bases; unmatched junction nucleotides: 3. The CDR3 covers 13 residues. Per the germline V gene, CDR1 is MGHRA and CDR2 is YSYEKL. CDR3 nucleotides: TGCGCCAGCAGCCCAGGGGGCGAATATGGCTACACCTTC. Protein sequence: CASSPGGEYGYTF.

This clonotype was seen many times. The CDR3 reads CASSVGQWPGGYTF. DNA for the CDR3: TGTGCCTCCTCGGTGGGCCAATGGCCGGGGGGCTACACCTTC. The J gene is TRBJ1-2, the V gene TRBV30; D remains unclear. The CDR3 has 14 residues. Trimming removed 7 bases at V and 8 bases at J, with 23 bases between. Germline CDR1 and CDR2: GTSNPN and SVGIG (reference sequence).

This chain links TRBV29-1 with TRBJ2-7; D possibly corresponds to TRBD1 (5 bases). V shed 3 bases and J shed 2 bases, with 11 bases lying between them. The CDR3 contains 13 residues. CDR1 is SQVTM, CDR2 ANQGSEA, per germline. CDR3 nucleotide sequence: TGCAGCGTTGAGTTAACAGGAGCCTACGAGCAGTACTTC. It codes for CSVELTGAYEQYF.

This clonotype was recorded at least ten times. The J gene is TRBJ2-3, the V gene TRBV10-3; no definite D call. The V gene lost 3 bases and the J gene lost 5 bases, with 9 bases spanning the gap. Germline assignment: CDR1 ENHRY and CDR2 SYGVKD. CDR3 length equals 13 residues. In nucleotides, the CDR3 is TGTGCCATCAGTGACGCAGTGATAGATACGCAGTATTTT. Amino acids: CAISDAVIDTQYF.

This chain joins TRBV5-4 and TRBJ2-3, with 12 nucleotides matching TRBD2. The CDR3 runs to 13 residues. CDR1 is SGHNT and CDR2 is YYREEE in the germline V gene (reference sequence). With V trimmed by 3 bases and J by 12 bases, 5 bases remained unmatched. The CDR3 sequence is CASSSWTSGAQYF. The CDR3 coding sequence is TGTGCCAGCAGCTCTTGGACTAGCGGGGCCCAGTATTTT.

This clonotype has a count of ten or more. The chain is built from TRBV7-8 and TRBJ1-1; D is possibly TRBD1 (6 bases). Germline V gene lookup returns CDR1 SGHVS and CDR2 FQNEAQ. V was cut by 0 bases and J by 4 bases, with 12 bases left in between. This CDR3 is 15 amino acids long. The CDR3 DNA is TGTGCCAGCAGCTTAGCGTCCCGAGGGGGCACTGAAGCTTTCTTT. This encodes CASSLASRGGTEAFF. Supplemented by reference TRBV7-8 and TRBJ1-1, the full variable domain reads GAGVSQSPRYKVAKRGQDVALRCDPISGHVSLFWYQQALGQGPEFLTYFQNEAQLDKSGLPSDRFFAERPEGSVSTLKIQRTQQEDSAVYLCASSLASRGGTEAFFGQGTRLTVV.

This clonotype was picked up many times. The chain couples TRBV5-6 to TRBJ1-5, with D unclear. CDR1 is SGHDT, CDR2 YYEEEE, per germline. This CDR3 has 14 amino acids. V was shortened by 2 bases and J by 0 bases, with 6 bases between the two germline ends. The CDR3 DNA is TGTGCCAGCAGCTTCAGTGGTAGCAATCAGCCCCAGCATTTT. Protein product: CASSFSGSNQPQHF.

The sample holds many counts of this clonotype. The chain uses TRBV19 and TRBJ1-4; D call uncertain. The CDR3 length is 13 residues. Looked up from germline, CDR1 is LNHDA and CDR2 is SQIVND (reference sequence). V was shortened by 6 bases and J by 4 bases, with 9 bases between the two germline ends. The CDR3 loop reads CASSEERNEKLFF. DNA for the CDR3: TGTGCCAGTAGCGAAGAACGTAATGAAAAACTGTTTTTT. Together with reference TRBV19 and TRBJ1-4, the CDR3 gives the full variable domain: DGGITQSPKYLFRKEGQNVTLSCEQNLNHDAMYWYRQDPGQGLRLIYYSQIVNDFQKGDIAEGYSVSREKKESFPLTVTSAQKNPTAFYLCASSEERNEKLFFGSGTQLSVL.

Many counts were recorded for this clonotype. CDR3 sequence reads: CATADRFGNQPQHF. CDR3 bases: TGTGCCACCGCGGACCGTTTCGGGAATCAGCCCCAGCATTTT. The chain has TRBV19 and TRBJ1-5; unclear D gene. Trimming left V 10 bases short and J 4 bases short, with 17 bases between. In germline, CDR1 is LNHDA, CDR2 SQIVND (reference sequence). CDR3 length: 14 residues.

This clonotype was found many times. The chain combines TRBV5-5 with TRBJ2-2; 7 bases agree with TRBD1. The CDR3 is made up of 18 amino acids. The V segment lost 2 bases and the J segment 6 bases; nucleotides outside the gene matches: 16. Germline V lookup: CDR1 SGHKS, CDR2 YYEKEE (reference sequence). CDR3 nucleotides: TGTGCCAGCAGCTTACGGACAGGTTCGCTGGGAAACGCCGGGGAGCTGTTTTTT. Protein product: CASSLRTGSLGNAGELFF.

This clonotype occurred many times. The rearrangement links TRBV7-2 to TRBJ1-5; 7 nucleotides line up with TRBD1. Germline-derived CDR1 and CDR2 are SGHTA and FQGNSA. V was pared by 2 bases and J by 0 bases, with 4 bases of the junction left unmatched. The CDR3 consists of 16 residues. The CDR3 is CASSLRGTVSNQPQHF. CDR3 nucleotides: TGTGCCAGCAGCTTAAGGGGGACAGTTAGCAATCAGCCCCAGCATTTT.

This clonotype has ten or more counts. The chain carries TRBV6-6 and TRBJ2-5; TRBD1 is a possible D gene (6 bases). Trimming removed 4 bases from V and 1 base from J, with 10 bases in between. The CDR3 runs 14 residues. Looked up from germline, CDR1 is MNHNY and CDR2 is SVGAGI (reference sequence). CDR3 protein: CASSFGQSQETQYF. The CDR3 nucleotides read TGTGCCAGCAGTTTTGGACAGAGCCAAGAGACCCAGTACTTC.

This clonotype came up many times. V is TRBV5-1 and J is TRBJ2-1, with 7 bases matching TRBD1. V dropped 3 bases and J dropped 4; count of bases not matched to a gene: 7. This CDR3 is 15 amino acids long. Germline assignment: CDR1 SGHRS and CDR2 YFSETQ. CDR3 in DNA: TGCGCCAGCAGCTGGACAGGTCTGGGGTACAATGAGCAGTTCTTC. Translating it yields CASSWTGLGYNEQFF.

This clonotype was observed at least ten times. The CDR3 DNA reads TGCAGTGCTTTCCGGGACAGGGCCCTCAATCAGCCCCAGCATTTT. Amino acids: CSAFRDRALNQPQHF. This chain joins TRBV20-1 and TRBJ1-5; 9 bases are a match to TRBD1. The CDR3 consists of 15 residues. Germline CDR1 DFQATT, CDR2 SNEGSKA (reference sequence). V trimming: 5 bases; J trimming: 3 bases; junction bases outside the gene matches: 8.

The V and J genes are TRBV11-2 and TRBJ2-4; D unresolved. The CDR3 length is 13 residues. Trimming left V 4 bases short and J 6 bases short, with 10 bases between. The germline V gene has CDR1 SGHAT and CDR2 FQNNGV. This chain's CDR3 is CASSSSPGNIQYF. For the CDR3, the DNA is TGTGCCAGCAGCTCCTCCCCTGGAAACATTCAGTACTTC.

The V and J genes are TRBV29-1 and TRBJ1-1; no clear D gene. The CDR3 extends over 12 amino acids. Looked up from germline, CDR1 is SQVTM and CDR2 is ANQGSEA. Trimming removed 1 base at V and 3 bases at J, with 6 bases between. The CDR3 DNA follows: TGCAGCGTTGAAGGTTTAGACACTGAAGCTTTCTTT. Its translation is CSVEGLDTEAFF.

This clonotype was detected only a few times. The CDR3 bases are TGTGCCAGCCTGGACTTAAATAGGGGGAATGAGCAGTTCTTC. This codes for CASLDLNRGNEQFF. The chain has TRBV19 and TRBJ2-1, with D possibly matching TRBD1 (6 bases). This CDR3 is built from 14 residues. V was shortened by 9 bases and J by 7 bases, with 19 bases between the two germline ends. Per germline, CDR1 LNHDA and CDR2 SQIVND (reference sequence).

This rearrangement joins TRBV20-1 to TRBJ1-4; weak D call: TRBD1 (6 bases). The CDR3 totals 12 residues. CDR1 and CDR2 (germline): DFQATT, SNEGSKA (reference sequence). V shed 4 bases and J shed 11 bases, with 14 bases lying between them. CDR3 in DNA: TGCAGTGCTAAACAGGGAATGGGGAAACTGTTTTTT. Its protein product is CSAKQGMGKLFF.

This clonotype has at least ten counts. This chain connects TRBV30 to TRBJ2-1; 10 bases fit TRBD2. J lost 10 bases, V lost 4 bases, and 16 bases had no gene match. The germline CDR1 and CDR2 sequences are GTSNPN and SVGIG (reference sequence). This CDR3 has 16 residues. CDR3 protein: CAWTLRGLAGVGEQFF. CDR3 bases: TGTGCCTGGACCCTACGAGGGCTAGCGGGAGTCGGGGAGCAGTTCTTC. Together with reference TRBV30 and TRBJ2-1, the CDR3 gives the full variable domain: SQTIHQWPATLVQPVGSPLSLECTVEGTSNPNLYWYRQAAGRGLQLLFYSVGIGQISSEVPQNLSASRPQDRQFILSSKKLLLSDSGFYLCAWTLRGLAGVGEQFFGPGTRLTVL.

The chain links TRBV3-1 to TRBJ1-3; perhaps TRBD1 as D (5 bases). CDR1 and CDR2 from the germline V gene are LGHDT and YNNKEL (reference sequence). V was trimmed by 2 bases and J by 3 bases, leaving 8 bases between them. The CDR3 runs 14 residues. CDR3 bases: TGTGCCAGCAGCCAACCAGGGATTGGAAACACCATATATTTT. This translates into CASSQPGIGNTIYF.

This clonotype was recorded at least ten times. This chain links TRBV7-2 with TRBJ2-5, with D perhaps TRBD1 or TRBD2 (5 bases each). CDR3 size: 14 residues. Germline values: CDR1 SGHTA, CDR2 FQGNSA. Trimming shortened V by 7 bases and J by 4 bases, and 16 bases separated the two germline ends. The DNA of the CDR3 is TGTGCCAGCACATCTGGGACGGCTCTAGAGACCCAGTACTTC. This encodes CASTSGTALETQYF. The full variable domain, with the rest looked up from reference TRBV7-2 and TRBJ2-5, is GAGVSQSPSNKVTEKGKDVELRCDPISGHTALYWYRQSLGQGLEFLIYFQGNSAPDKSGLPSDRFSAERTGGSVSTLTIQRTQQEDSAVYLCASTSGTALETQYFGPGTRLLVL.

This chain uses TRBV10-2 with TRBJ2-7; 8 positions match TRBD1. There are 14 residues in the CDR3. After removal of 8 bases from V and 3 bases from J, the junction contained 9 bases not matched to a gene. Germline values: CDR1 WSHSY, CDR2 SAAADI. CDR3 amino acids: CASRRTGSLYEQYF. DNA of the CDR3: TGCGCCAGCCGCCGGACAGGGTCCCTCTACGAGCAGTACTTC.